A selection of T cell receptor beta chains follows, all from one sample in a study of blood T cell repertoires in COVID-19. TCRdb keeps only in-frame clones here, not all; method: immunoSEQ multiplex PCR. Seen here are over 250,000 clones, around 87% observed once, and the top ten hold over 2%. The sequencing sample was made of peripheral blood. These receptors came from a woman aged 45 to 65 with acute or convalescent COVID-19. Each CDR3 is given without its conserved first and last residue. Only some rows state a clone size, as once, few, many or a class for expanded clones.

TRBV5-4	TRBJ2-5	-	ASSQRTIETQY
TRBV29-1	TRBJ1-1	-	SARSGTGNTEAF
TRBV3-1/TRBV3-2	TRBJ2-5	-	ASSQNPGTAETQY
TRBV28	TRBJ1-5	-	ASSGIGTGAQPQH
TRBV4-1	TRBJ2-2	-	ASSPRLIAGGPAGELF
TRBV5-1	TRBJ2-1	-	ASSLVAGTWSEQF
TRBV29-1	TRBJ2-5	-	SGTGGPSWETQY
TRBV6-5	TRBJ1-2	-	ASSYQGQGYGYT
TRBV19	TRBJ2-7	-	ASSPSKTGGSYEQY
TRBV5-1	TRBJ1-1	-	ASRQEGTEAF
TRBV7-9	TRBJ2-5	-	ASSLRNSGGRETQY
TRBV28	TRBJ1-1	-	ASSLTGGVTEAF
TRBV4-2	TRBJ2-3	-	ASSNLGGRTDTQY
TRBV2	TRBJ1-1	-	ASTSEAGTEAF
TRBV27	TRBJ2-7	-	ASSSRTSGVGGGEQY
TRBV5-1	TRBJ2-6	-	ASSPTASGANVLT
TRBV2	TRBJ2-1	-	ASRDSGNSYNEQF
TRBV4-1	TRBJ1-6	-	ASSQDVNRAERNSPLH
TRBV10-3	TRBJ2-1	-	AISGSGRSDEQF
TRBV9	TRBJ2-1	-	ASSALAASYNEQF
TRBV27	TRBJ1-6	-	ASRQGAMSSPLH
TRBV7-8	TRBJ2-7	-	ASSFELAGLPYEQY
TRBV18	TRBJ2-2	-	ASSPQTGVTGELF
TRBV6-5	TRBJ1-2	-	ASSYLIPRGGDGYT
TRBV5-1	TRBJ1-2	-	ASSRSPNRENYGYT
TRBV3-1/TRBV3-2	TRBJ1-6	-	ASSPQGASSPLH
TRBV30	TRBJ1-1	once	AWLGAGQMNTEAF
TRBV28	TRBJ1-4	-	ASRNPRDFNEKLF
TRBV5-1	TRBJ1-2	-	ASSLTGTGNNGYT
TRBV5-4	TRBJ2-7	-	ASSPGQGNYEQY
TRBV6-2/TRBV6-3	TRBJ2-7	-	ASSYKGTYEQY
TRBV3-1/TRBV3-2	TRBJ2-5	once	ASSQDLGLAGARPY
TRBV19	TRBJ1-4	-	AAGGAPPTNEKLF
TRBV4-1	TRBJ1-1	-	ASSQIGAAF
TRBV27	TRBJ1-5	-	ASSLFGVYSNQPQH
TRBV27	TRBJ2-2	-	ASSSGLAGNTGELF